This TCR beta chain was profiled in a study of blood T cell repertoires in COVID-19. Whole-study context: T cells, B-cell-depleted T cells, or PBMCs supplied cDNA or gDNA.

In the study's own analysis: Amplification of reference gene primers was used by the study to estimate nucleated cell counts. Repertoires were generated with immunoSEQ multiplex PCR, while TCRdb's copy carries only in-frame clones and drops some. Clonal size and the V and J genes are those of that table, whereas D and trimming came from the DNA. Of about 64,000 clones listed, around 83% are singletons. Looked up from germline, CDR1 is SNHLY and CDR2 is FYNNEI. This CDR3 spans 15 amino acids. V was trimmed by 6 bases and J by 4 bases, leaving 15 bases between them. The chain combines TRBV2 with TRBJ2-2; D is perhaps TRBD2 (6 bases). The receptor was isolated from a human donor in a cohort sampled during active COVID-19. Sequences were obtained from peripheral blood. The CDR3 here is CASRLGLSGTGELFF. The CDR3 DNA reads TGTGCCAGCAGGTTGGGACTTTCTGGCACCGGGGAGCTGTTTTTT.